Below, one T cell receptor beta chain is given with its context. This specimen belongs to a study of siplizumab effects on memory and regulatory T cells. Assay: immunoSEQ multiplex PCR; the TCRdb copy retains only in-frame clones and omits some. Here the sample spans tens of thousands of clones, more than 80% being singletons. Trimming pared 1 base from V and 3 bases from J, leaving 10 bases between. CDR3 length equals 15 residues. Germline assignment: CDR1 MNHNS and CDR2 SASEGT. Sequencing was done on a sample of CD8+ T cells sorted from blood. This sequence joins TRBV6-1 and TRBJ1-5, with D tentatively TRBD1 (5 bases). This sequence was found in a human donor in good health. The DNA for the CDR3 is TGTGCCAGCAGTGAAGAGGGGTATCCCAATCAGCCCCAGCATTTT. It codes for CASSEEGYPNQPQHF.